This TCR beta chain is drawn from a study of shared clonotypes between healthy human individuals. Study at large: Used for every donor were three CD4 naive, three CD4 memory, two CD8 naive and one CD8 memory plate. General observations from the study: The study found lower generation probabilities in non-shared clonotypes than in those shared by all four donors. Rarefaction exposed incomplete sorted-subset sequencing despite large depth.

Turning to this clone: Its target is not known.

Terminally differentiated effector memory CD45RA+ cells were excluded from the naive CD8 cells, which were CD45RO-negative and positively selected for CCR7. The length of the CDR3 is 14 residues. Per germline, CDR1 SNHLY and CDR2 FYNNEI. V was pared by 4 bases and J by 5 bases, with 7 bases of the junction left unmatched. Splitting of each subset's genomic DNA was done evenly across several immunoSEQ plates. Libraries were prepared by immunoSEQ multiplex PCR; TCRdb keeps only in-frame clonotypes and omits some of them. The table records approximately 740,000 clones, 85% to 95% of them present only once.

The rearrangement uses TRBV2 and TRBJ2-7; 8 positions agree with TRBD1. The clonotype was recovered from a man in his thirties or forties in good health. Sequenced sample: naive CD8+ T cells sorted from blood. The CDR3 DNA sequence: TGTGCCAGCAGTGTCCCGGGACAGGCCCACGAGCAGTACTTC. It is translated as CASSVPGQAHEQYF. The complete variable domain, with remaining parts taken from reference TRBV2 and TRBJ2-7, reads EPEVTQTPSHQVTQMGQEVILRCVPISNHLYFYWYRQILGQKVEFLVSFYNNEISEKSEIFDDQFSVERPDGSNFTLKIRSTKLEDSAMYFCASSVPGQAHEQYFGPGTRLTVT.